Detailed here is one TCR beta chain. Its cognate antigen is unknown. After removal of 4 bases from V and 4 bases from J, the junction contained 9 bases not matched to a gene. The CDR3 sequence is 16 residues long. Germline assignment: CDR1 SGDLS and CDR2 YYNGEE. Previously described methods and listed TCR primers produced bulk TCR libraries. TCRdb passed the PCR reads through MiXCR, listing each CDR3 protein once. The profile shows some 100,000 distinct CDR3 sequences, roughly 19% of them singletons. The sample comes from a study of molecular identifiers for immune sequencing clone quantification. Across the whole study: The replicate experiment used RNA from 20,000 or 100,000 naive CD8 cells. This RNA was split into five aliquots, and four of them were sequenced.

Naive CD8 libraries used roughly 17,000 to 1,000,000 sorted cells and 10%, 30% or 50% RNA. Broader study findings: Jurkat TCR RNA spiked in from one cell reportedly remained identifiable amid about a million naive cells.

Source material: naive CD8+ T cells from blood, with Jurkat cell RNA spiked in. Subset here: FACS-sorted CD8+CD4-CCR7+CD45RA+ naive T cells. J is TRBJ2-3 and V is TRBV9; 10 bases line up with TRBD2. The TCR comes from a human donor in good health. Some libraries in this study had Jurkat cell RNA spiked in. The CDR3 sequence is CASSLKREGSADTQYF. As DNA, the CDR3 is TGTGCCAGCAGCCTAAAGCGGGAGGGGAGTGCAGATACGCAGTATTTT.